This entry is about one T cell receptor beta chain. Its specificity is unknown. The source of the sample is a study of T cell repertoires in cytomegalovirus infection. Study-wide context: Shared public TCR beta signatures pointed to both CMV infection and a matching HLA type. Overall study results and limits: In two of eight donors, the top clonotype was HLA-C-restricted CMV-specific.

TCRdb re-called the reads with MiXCR, one entry per CDR3 protein. The sample has about 570,000 distinct CDR3 sequences, 40% seen once; the top ten hold 48%. This receptor was identified in a human donor in good health (CMV status not recorded). Some clones in this sample may be carry-over from other donors' samples. The specimen comprised cultured PBMCs, sampled from culture after CMV antigen stimulation.

This CDR3 is CASSLGRGVTEAFF. The CDR3 bases are TGTGCCAGCAGTTTAGGGAGGGGGGTTACTGAAGCTTTCTTT. The chain recombines TRBV27 with TRBJ1-1, with D tentatively TRBD1 (6 bases). Trimming left V 2 bases short and J 5 bases short, with 12 bases between. Germline V lookup: CDR1 MNHEY, CDR2 SMNVEV (reference sequence). CDR3 length: 14 residues.